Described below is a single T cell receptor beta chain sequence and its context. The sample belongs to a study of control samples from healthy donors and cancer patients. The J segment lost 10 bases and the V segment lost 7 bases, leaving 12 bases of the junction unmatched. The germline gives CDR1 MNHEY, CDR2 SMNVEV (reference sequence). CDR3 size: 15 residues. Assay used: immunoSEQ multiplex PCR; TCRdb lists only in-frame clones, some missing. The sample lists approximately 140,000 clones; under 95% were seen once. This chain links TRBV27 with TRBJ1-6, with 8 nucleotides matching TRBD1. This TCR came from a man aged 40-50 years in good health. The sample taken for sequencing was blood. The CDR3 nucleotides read TGTGCCAGCACCCCGACAGGGGAGTCTGGCTCACCCCTCCACTTT. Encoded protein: CASTPTGESGSPLHF.